This T cell receptor beta chain stems from a study of blood T cell repertoires in COVID-19. The overall study: Samples came from the United States, Italy and Spain, spanning acute and convalescent COVID-19. In each case, the material was cDNA or gDNA derived from T cells, B-cell-depleted T cells, or PBMCs.

The CDR3 runs 16 residues. V lost 1 base and J lost 2; bases outside the gene matches: 6. The germline V gene has CDR1 SGHNT and CDR2 YYREEE (reference sequence). Authors' processing steps: Amplification from reference gene primers served as the basis for estimated nucleated cell counts. Assay: immunoSEQ multiplex PCR; the TCRdb copy retains only in-frame clones and omits some. That table furnishes V, J and clone size, whereas the DNA furnished D and trimming. The sample comprises under 250,000 clones, 80% to 90% of which are singletons, and 3% to 3.5% rests with the top ten. The cohort comprised adults aged 18 to 89 years residing in about two dozen US areas.

The TCR was taken from a woman aged 18-29 years in a cohort exposed to, infected with or recovered from COVID-19 (not recorded which). Sequenced input: PBMCs or T cells enriched from blood (not recorded which). The chain recombines TRBV5-4 with TRBJ2-4, with 7 bases identical to TRBD2. The CDR3 sequence is CASSLQAGVTKNIQYF. The CDR3 region has the DNA TGTGCCAGCAGCTTGCAGGCGGGAGTTACCAAAAACATTCAGTACTTC.